This T cell receptor beta chain was recorded in a study of OX40 agonist ivuxolimab in advanced cancers. Study background: The diagnoses of dose-escalation patients were hepatocellular carcinoma, melanoma, renal cell or head and neck cancer. Study-wide results and limits: Partial responders receiving 0.1-3.0 mg/kg showed among the lowest clonal expansion.

Germline CDR1 ENHRY, CDR2 SYGVKD. The CDR3 is 18 amino acids. V shed 3 bases and J 4 bases; nucleotides not matched to a gene: 13. Sequenced by immunoSEQ multiplex PCR; TCRdb stores in-frame clones only, minus some. Of tens of thousands of clones in the sample, more than 75% are singletons; the top ten hold 28%. Worth noting for this clone: What it binds is not known.

This clonotype was obtained from an adult with an advanced solid tumor such as melanoma, head and neck, liver or kidney cancer. The source material was CD4+ or CD8+ T cells sorted from blood, sampled in a trial of the OX40 agonist ivuxolimab. This chain joins TRBV10-3 and TRBJ2-1; 9 nucleotides agree with TRBD1. The CDR3 bases are TGTGCCATCAGTGATCGGACAGGGGACAAAAGAAGGTACAATGAGCAGTTCTTC. This encodes CAISDRTGDKRRYNEQFF.